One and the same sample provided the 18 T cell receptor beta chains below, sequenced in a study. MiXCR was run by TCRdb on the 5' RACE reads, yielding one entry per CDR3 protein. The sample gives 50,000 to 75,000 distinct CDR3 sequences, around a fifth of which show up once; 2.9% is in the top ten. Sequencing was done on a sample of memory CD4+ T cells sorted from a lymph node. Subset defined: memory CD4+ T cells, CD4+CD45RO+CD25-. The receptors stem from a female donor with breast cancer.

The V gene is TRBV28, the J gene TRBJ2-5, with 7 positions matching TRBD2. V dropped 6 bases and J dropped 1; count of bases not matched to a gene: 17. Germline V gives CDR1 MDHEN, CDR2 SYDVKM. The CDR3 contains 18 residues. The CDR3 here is CASSPSGAGVRGQETQYF. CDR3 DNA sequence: TGTGCCAGCAGCCCATCTGGGGCGGGAGTTAGGGGCCAAGAGACCCAGTACTTC. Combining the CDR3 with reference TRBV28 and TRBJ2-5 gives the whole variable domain DVKVTQSSRYLVKRTGEKVFLECVQDMDHENMFWYRQDPGLGLRLIYFSYDVKMKEKGDIPEGYSVSREKKERFSLILESASTNQTSMYLCASSPSGAGVRGQETQYFGPGTRLLVL.

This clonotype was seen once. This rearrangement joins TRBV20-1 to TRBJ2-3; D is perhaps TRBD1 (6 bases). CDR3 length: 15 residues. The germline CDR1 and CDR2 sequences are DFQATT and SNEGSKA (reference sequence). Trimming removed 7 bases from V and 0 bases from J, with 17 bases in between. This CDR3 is CSGERDTLSTDTQYF. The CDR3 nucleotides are TGCAGTGGGGAGAGGGACACACTTAGCACAGATACGCAGTATTTT.

The CDR3 DNA follows: TGTGCCAGCTCACCAGTGGCGGGACGGCAAGAGACCCAGTACTTC. Translated: CASSPVAGRQETQYF. The chain is built from TRBV18 and TRBJ2-5; D might be TRBD2 (6 bases). V dropped 2 bases and J dropped 2 bases, with 12 bases sitting between them. Germline loops: CDR1 KGHSH, CDR2 LQKENI. This CDR3 region has 15 residues.

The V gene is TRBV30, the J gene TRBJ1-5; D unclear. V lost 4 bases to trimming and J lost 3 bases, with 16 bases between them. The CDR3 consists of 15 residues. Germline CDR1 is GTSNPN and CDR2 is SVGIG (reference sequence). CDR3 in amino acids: CAWIYWQQYNQPQHF. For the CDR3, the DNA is TGTGCCTGGATTTATTGGCAGCAATACAATCAGCCCCAGCATTTT.

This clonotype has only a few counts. CDR3 bases: TGTGCCAGTACCCAGACAGGGATGGCAGACTATGGCTACACCTTC. Translating gives CASTQTGMADYGYTF. This sequence joins TRBV19 and TRBJ1-2, with 7 nucleotides matching TRBD1. Trimming removed 7 bases from V and 3 bases from J; junction bases left unmatched: 11. From germline, CDR1 is LNHDA and CDR2 SQIVND (reference sequence). There are 15 residues in the CDR3.

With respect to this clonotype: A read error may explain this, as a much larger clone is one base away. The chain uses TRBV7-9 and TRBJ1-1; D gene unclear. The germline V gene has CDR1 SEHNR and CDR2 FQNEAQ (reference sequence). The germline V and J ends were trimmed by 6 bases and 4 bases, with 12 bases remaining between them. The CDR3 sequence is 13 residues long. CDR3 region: CASSSLLSTEAFF. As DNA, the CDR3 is TGTGCCAGCAGTTCCTTATTGAGCACTGAAGCTTTCTTT.

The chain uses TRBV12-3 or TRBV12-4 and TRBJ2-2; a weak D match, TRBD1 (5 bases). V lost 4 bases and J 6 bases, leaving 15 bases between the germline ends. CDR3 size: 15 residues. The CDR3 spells CASSSAGSLSGELFF. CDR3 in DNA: TGTGCCAGCAGTTCGGCAGGGTCGTTGTCCGGGGAGCTGTTTTTT.

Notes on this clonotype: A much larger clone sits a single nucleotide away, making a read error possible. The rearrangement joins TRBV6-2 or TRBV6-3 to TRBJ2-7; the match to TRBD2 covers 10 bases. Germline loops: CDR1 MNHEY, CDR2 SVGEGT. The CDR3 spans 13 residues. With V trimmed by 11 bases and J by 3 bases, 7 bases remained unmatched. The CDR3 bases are TGTGCCGGCCAGCGGGGGGGCTTCTACGAGCAGTACTTC. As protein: CAGQRGGFYEQYF.

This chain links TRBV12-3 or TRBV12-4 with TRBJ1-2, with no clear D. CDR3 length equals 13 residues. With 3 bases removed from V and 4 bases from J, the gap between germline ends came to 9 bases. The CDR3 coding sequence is TGTGCCAGCAGTTTTACAGTTGGCTATGGCTACACCTTC. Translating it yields CASSFTVGYGYTF.

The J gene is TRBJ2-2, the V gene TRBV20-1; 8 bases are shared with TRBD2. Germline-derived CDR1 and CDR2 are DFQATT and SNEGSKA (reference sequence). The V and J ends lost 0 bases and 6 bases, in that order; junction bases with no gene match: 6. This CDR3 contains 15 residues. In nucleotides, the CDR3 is TGCAGTGCTAGAGATGGCGGGGGGTCGTCCGGGGAGCTGTTTTTT. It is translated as CSARDGGGSSGELFF.

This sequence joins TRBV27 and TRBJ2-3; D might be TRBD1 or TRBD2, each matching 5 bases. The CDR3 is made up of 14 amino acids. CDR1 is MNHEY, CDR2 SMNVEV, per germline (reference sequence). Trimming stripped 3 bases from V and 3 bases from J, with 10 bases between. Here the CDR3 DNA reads TGTGCCAGCAGTTTCGGGACGACGACAGATACGCAGTATTTT. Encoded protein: CASSFGTTTDTQYF.

The CDR3 loop is CASRYRGEVYNEQFF. In DNA, the CDR3 is TGTGCCAGCAGATACAGAGGGGAGGTCTACAATGAGCAGTTCTTC. V usage is TRBV12-3 or TRBV12-4 and J usage is TRBJ2-1, with a weak D call TRBD2 (6 bases). Deletions cut 6 bases from V and 3 bases from J, with 15 bases between. This CDR3 region has 15 residues.

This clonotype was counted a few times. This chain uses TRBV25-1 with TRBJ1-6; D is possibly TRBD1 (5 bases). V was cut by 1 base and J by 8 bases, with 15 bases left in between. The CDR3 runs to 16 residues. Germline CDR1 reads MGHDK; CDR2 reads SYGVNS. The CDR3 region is CASSEWKLRGDSPLHF. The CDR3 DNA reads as TGTGCCAGCAGTGAATGGAAATTAAGGGGTGATTCACCCCTCCACTTT.

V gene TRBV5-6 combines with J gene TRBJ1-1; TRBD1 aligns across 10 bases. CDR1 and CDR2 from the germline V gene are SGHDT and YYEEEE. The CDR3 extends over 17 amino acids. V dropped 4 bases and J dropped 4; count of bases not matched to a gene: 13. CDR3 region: CASSPVPGQGSGTEAFF. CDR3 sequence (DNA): TGTGCCAGCAGCCCCGTCCCGGGACAGGGGTCGGGCACTGAAGCTTTCTTT.

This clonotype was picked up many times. CDR3: CASSLRGYETQYF. CDR3 nucleotides: TGTGCCAGCAGCTTAAGGGGTTACGAGACCCAGTACTTC. J is TRBJ2-5 and V is TRBV7-2; possibly TRBD1 for D (5 bases). V shed 2 bases and J shed 5 bases, with 9 bases lying between them. Per the germline V gene, CDR1 is SGHTA and CDR2 is FQGNSA. The CDR3 is 13 amino acids.

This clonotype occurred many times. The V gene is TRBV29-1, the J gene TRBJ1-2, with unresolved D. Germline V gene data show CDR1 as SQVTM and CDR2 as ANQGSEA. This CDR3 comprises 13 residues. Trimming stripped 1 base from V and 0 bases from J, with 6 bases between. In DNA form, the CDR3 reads TGCAGCGTTGAAGCGCTTACTAACTATGGCTACACCTTC. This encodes CSVEALTNYGYTF.

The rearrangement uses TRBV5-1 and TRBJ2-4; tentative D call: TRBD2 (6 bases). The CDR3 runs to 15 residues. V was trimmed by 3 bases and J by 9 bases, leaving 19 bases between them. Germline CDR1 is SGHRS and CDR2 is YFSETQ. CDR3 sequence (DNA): TGCGCCAGCAGCTCCGTTCCGGGACTGGGGACCATTCAGTACTTC. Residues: CASSSVPGLGTIQYF.

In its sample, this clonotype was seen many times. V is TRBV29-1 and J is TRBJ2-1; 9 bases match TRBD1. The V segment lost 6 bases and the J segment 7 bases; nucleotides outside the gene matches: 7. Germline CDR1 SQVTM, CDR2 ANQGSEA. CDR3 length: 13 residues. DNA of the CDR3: TGCAGCGTGGGACAGGGTATGAGGAATGAGCAGTTCTTC. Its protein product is CSVGQGMRNEQFF.